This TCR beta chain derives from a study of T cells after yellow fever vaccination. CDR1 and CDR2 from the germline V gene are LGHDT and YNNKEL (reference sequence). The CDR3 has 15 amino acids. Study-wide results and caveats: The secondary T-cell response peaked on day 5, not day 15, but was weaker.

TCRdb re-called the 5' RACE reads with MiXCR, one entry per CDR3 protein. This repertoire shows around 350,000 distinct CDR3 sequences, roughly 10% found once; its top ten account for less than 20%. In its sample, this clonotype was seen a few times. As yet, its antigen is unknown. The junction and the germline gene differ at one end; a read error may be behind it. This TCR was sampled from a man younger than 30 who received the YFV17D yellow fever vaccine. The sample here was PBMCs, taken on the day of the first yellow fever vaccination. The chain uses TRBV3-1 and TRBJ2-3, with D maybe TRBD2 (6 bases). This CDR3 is CASCQDYLGGYTQYF. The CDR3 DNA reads TGTGCCAGCTGCCAAGATTACCTGGGAGGATATACGCAGTATTTT.